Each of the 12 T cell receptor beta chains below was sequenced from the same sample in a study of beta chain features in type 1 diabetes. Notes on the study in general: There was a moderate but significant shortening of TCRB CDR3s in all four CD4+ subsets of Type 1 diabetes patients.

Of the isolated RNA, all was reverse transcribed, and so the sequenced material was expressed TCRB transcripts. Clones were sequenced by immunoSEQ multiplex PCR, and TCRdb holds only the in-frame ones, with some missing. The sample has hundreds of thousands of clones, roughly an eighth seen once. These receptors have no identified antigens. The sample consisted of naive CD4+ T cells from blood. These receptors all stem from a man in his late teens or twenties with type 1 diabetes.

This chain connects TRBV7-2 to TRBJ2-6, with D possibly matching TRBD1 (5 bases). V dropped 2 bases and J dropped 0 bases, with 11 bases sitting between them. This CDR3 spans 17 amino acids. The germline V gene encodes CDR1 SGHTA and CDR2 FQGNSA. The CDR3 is CASSLQGVHSGANVLTF. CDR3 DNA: TGTGCCAGCAGCTTACAAGGGGTGCACTCTGGGGCCAACGTCCTGACTTTC.

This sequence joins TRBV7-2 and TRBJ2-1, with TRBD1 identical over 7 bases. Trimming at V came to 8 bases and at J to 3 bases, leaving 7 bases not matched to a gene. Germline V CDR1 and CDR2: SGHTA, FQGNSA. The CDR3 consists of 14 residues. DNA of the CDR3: TGTGCCAGCGATAGGGACAGAGACTACAATGAGCAGTTCTTC. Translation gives CASDRDRDYNEQFF.

CDR3 nucleotides: TGTGCCAGCAGCTCCCCGAAGAGGGAGACCCAGTACTTC. Translating it yields CASSSPKRETQYF. This chain connects TRBV5-4 to TRBJ2-5; D gene uncertain. The germline V gene has CDR1 SGHNT and CDR2 YYREEE (reference sequence). This CDR3 has 13 amino acids. With 3 bases removed from V and 5 bases from J, the gap between germline ends came to 11 bases.

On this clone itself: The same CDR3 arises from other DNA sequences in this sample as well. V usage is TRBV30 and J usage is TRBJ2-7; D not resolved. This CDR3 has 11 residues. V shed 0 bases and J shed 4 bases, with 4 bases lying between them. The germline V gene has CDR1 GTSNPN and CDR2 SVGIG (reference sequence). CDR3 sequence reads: CAWSVRYEQYF. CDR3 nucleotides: TGTGCCTGGAGTGTTAGATACGAGCAGTACTTC.

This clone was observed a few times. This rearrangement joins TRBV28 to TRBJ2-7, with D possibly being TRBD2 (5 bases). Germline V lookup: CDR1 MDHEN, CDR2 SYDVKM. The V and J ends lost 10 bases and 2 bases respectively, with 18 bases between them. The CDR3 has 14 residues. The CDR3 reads CATFSGWRTYEQYF. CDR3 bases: TGTGCCACGTTCTCGGGGTGGAGGACCTACGAGCAGTACTTC.

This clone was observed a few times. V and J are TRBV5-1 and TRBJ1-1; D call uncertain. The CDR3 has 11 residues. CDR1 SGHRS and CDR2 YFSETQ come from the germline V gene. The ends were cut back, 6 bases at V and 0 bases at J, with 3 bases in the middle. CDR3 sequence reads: CASTMNTEAFF. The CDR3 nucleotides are TGCGCCAGCACAATGAACACTGAAGCTTTCTTT.

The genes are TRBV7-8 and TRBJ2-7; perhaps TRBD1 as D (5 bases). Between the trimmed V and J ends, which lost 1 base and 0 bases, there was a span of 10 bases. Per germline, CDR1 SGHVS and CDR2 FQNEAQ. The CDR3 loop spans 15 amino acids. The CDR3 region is CASSLVDRTSYEQYF. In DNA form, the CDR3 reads TGTGCCAGCAGCTTAGTTGACAGAACCTCCTACGAGCAGTACTTC.

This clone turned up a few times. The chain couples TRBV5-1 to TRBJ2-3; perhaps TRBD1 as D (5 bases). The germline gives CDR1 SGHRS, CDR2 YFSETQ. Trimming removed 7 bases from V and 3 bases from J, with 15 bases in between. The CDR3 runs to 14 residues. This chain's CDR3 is CASVVGRGTDTQYF. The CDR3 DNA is TGCGCCAGCGTCGTTGGAAGGGGAACAGATACGCAGTATTTT.

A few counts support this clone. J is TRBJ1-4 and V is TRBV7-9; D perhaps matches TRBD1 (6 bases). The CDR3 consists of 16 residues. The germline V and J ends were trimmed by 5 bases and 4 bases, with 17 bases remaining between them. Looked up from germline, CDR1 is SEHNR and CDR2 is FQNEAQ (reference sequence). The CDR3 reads CASSARGPGGNEKLFF. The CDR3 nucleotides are TGTGCCAGCAGCGCCCGGGGGCCTGGGGGTAATGAAAAACTGTTTTTT.

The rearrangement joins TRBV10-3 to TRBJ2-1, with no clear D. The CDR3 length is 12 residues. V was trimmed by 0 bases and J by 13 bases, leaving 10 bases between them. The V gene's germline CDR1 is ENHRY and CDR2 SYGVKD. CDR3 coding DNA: TGTGCCATCAGTGAGTCCGCACTGCCCCAGTTCTTC. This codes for CAISESALPQFF.

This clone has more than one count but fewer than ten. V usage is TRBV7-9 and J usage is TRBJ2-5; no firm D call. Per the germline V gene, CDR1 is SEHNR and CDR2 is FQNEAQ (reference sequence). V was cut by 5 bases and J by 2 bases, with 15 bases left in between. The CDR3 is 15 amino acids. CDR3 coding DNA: TGTGCCAGCAGCCCCTCAGAGCGAATACAAGAGACCCAGTACTTC. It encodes CASSPSERIQETQYF.

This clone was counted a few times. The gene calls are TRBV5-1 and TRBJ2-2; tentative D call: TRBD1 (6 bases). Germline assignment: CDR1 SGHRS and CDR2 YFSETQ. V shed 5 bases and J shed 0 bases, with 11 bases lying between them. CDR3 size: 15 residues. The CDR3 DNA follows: TGCGCCAGCAGGGCCGGGACACCGAACACCGGGGAGCTGTTTTTT. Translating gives CASRAGTPNTGELFF. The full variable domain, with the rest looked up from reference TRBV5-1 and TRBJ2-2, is KAGVTQTPRYLIKTRGQQVTLSCSPISGHRSVSWYQQTPGQGLQFLFEYFSETQRNKGNFPGRFSGRQFSNSRSEMNVSTLELGDSALYLCASRAGTPNTGELFFGEGSRLTVL.